This TCR beta chain was recovered during a study of early T cells in non-severe SARS-CoV-2 infection. Overall study: Bulk RNA taken from unsorted whole blood was sequenced, leaving chains unpaired. Regarding the study as a whole: Matching results from VDJdb favored anti-spike CD8 responses, leaving private and CD4 specificities undetected.

Researchers attached unique molecular identifiers to individual cDNA molecules. TCRdb processed the 5' RACE reads anew with MiXCR; each CDR3 protein has one entry. The table records fewer than 65,000 distinct CDR3 sequences, approximately 12% of them present only once. V shed 7 bases and J shed 0 bases, with 6 bases lying between them. The CDR3 runs to 13 residues. Germline assignment: CDR1 LNHDA and CDR2 SQIVND (reference sequence). For this clonotype: Its antigen remains unknown.

J is TRBJ1-4 and V is TRBV19; the D is unclear. This TCR was sampled from an adult who was a healthcare worker with PCR-confirmed SARS-CoV-2 infection or an uninfected control (not recorded which). What was sequenced was whole blood. CDR3 DNA sequence: TGTGCCAGTACCGGAGCAACTAATGAAAAACTGTTTTTT. It yields the protein CASTGATNEKLFF. Filled out from reference TRBV19 and TRBJ1-4, the complete variable domain reads DGGITQSPKYLFRKEGQNVTLSCEQNLNHDAMYWYRQDPGQGLRLIYYSQIVNDFQKGDIAEGYSVSREKKESFPLTVTSAQKNPTAFYLCASTGATNEKLFFGSGTQLSVL.